Following are 28 T cell receptor beta chains from one sample sequenced in a study of response to subunit inactivated influenza vaccine. TCRdb reanalysed the RT-PCR reads using MiXCR and keeps one entry per CDR3 protein. This table has under 500,000 distinct CDR3 sequences, 9.5% to 12% appearing once. The source was PBMCs from blood, collected roughly 6 weeks after vaccination. Source of these receptors: a man aged 50 to 59 who received an inactivated influenza vaccine.

This clonotype was observed a few times. This chain connects TRBV27 to TRBJ2-1; 8 bases align to TRBD1. V shed 6 bases and J 6 bases; nucleotides not matched to a gene: 4. This CDR3 is built from 13 residues. CDR1 and CDR2 (germline): MNHEY, SMNVEV (reference sequence). The CDR3 coding sequence is TGTGCCAGCAGAGTACAGGGGGGCAATGAGCAGTTCTTC. Translation gives CASRVQGGNEQFF.

This clonotype has just a few counts. The gene calls are TRBV7-9 and TRBJ1-1, with a weak D call TRBD1 (5 bases). V lost 2 bases, J lost 3 bases, and 10 bases lay in between. In germline, CDR1 is SEHNR, CDR2 FQNEAQ (reference sequence). The CDR3 is 14 amino acids. CDR3 region: CASSLSGTDTEAFF. CDR3 DNA sequence: TGTGCCAGCAGCTTAAGTGGGACGGACACTGAAGCTTTCTTT.

The rearrangement joins TRBV12-3 or TRBV12-4 to TRBJ2-5; weak D call: TRBD1 (6 bases). V lost 7 bases, J lost 1 base, and 16 bases lay in between. The CDR3 length is 15 residues. The CDR3 protein is CASIAGEPVQETQYF. DNA for the CDR3: TGTGCCAGCATCGCAGGGGAACCGGTCCAAGAGACCCAGTACTTC.

This clonotype has just a few counts. This sequence joins TRBV4-2 and TRBJ1-2; 9 positions agree with TRBD1. There are 15 residues in the CDR3. CDR1 and CDR2 from the germline V gene are LGHNA and YNFKEQ. V was pared by 3 bases and J by 2 bases, with 4 bases of the junction left unmatched. The CDR3 region is CASSQEDRGNYGYTF. CDR3 coding DNA: TGTGCCAGCAGCCAGGAGGACAGGGGAAACTATGGCTACACCTTC.

The gene calls are TRBV6-2 or TRBV6-3 and TRBJ2-3; D is perhaps TRBD1 or TRBD2 (5 bases each). Trimming removed 2 bases at V and 9 bases at J, with 18 bases between. The CDR3 sequence is 15 residues long. Germline V lookup: CDR1 MNHEY, CDR2 SVGEGT. The CDR3 reads CASSYPGRQGFTQYF. As DNA, the CDR3 is TGTGCCAGCAGTTACCCGGGACGCCAGGGTTTCACGCAGTATTTT.

This clonotype turned up a few times. V is TRBV11-2 and J is TRBJ1-2; D perhaps matches TRBD1 (6 bases). The CDR3 contains 14 residues. V was shortened by 5 bases and J by 5 bases, with 15 bases between the two germline ends. Germline-derived CDR1 and CDR2 are SGHAT and FQNNGV. CDR3 amino acids: CASSLGAGDYGYTF. CDR3 DNA: TGTGCCAGCAGCCTAGGGGCAGGGGATTATGGCTACACCTTC.

This clonotype came up many times. The rearrangement links TRBV6-2 or TRBV6-3 to TRBJ2-1, with 12 nucleotides matching TRBD2. CDR1 and CDR2 from the germline V gene are MNHEY and SVGEGT. The CDR3 contains 16 residues. Losses at the gene ends were 5 bases for V and 4 bases for J; bases not matched to a gene: 6. CDR3 loop: CASSRASGRGYNEQFF. The CDR3 bases are TGTGCCAGCAGTCGTGCTAGCGGGAGGGGGTACAATGAGCAGTTCTTC.

The chain uses TRBV12-3 or TRBV12-4 and TRBJ2-7, with D tentatively TRBD1 (6 bases). V was cut by 6 bases and J by 0 bases, with 12 bases left in between. The CDR3 is made up of 14 amino acids. The CDR3 DNA is TGTGCCAGCAGCAAGGACAGAAGCTCCTACGAGCAGTACTTC. It specifies CASSKDRSSYEQYF.

This clonotype was recorded many times. The genes are TRBV9 and TRBJ2-2; 9 bases map to TRBD1. J lost 3 bases, V lost 4 bases, and 7 bases had no gene match. The CDR3 is 16 amino acids. CDR1 is SGDLS, CDR2 YYNGEE, per germline. CDR3 sequence reads: CASSPGGQGHTGELFF. In DNA form, the CDR3 reads TGTGCCAGCAGCCCTGGAGGACAGGGGCACACCGGGGAGCTGTTTTTT.

This clonotype came up a few times. The V gene is TRBV6-2 or TRBV6-3, the J gene TRBJ2-1; the match to TRBD2 covers 12 bases. The CDR3 is 18 residues long. Per germline, CDR1 MNHEY and CDR2 SVGEGT. V was pared by 6 bases and J by 4 bases, with 13 bases of the junction left unmatched. The CDR3 spells CASRNLTGLAGIYNEQFF. The CDR3 DNA follows: TGTGCCAGCAGGAACTTAACTGGACTAGCGGGAATATACAATGAGCAGTTCTTC.

This clonotype was seen a handful of times. Lacking the conserved final phenylalanine or tryptophan, this CDR3 likely reflects a read error. The chain joins TRBV20-1 to TRBJ2-5; D not resolved. Trimming removed 4 bases from V and 1 base from J, with 10 bases in between. Germline CDR1 reads DFQATT; CDR2 reads SNEGSKA (reference sequence). The CDR3 sequence is 13 residues long. As DNA, the CDR3 is TGCAGTGCTAAAATCGAATCCCAAGAGACCCAGTACTCC. As protein: CSAKIESQETQYS.

This clonotype was counted at least ten times. The rearrangement joins TRBV27 to TRBJ2-1; 12 nucleotides match TRBD2. CDR3 size: 15 residues. V shed 3 bases and J 7 bases; nucleotides not matched to a gene: 4. CDR1 is MNHEY and CDR2 is SMNVEV in the germline V gene (reference sequence). DNA for the CDR3: TGTGCCAGCAGTTTTCTAGCGGGAGGGCCGAATGAGCAGTTCTTC. Its protein product is CASSFLAGGPNEQFF.

This clonotype has a handful of counts. This chain connects TRBV9 to TRBJ2-7, with a possible D match to TRBD2 (5 bases). The CDR3 extends over 13 amino acids. Trimming left V 10 bases short and J 3 bases short, with 17 bases between. Germline V gene sequence: CDR1 SGDLS, CDR2 YYNGEE. Here the CDR3 reads CAPSRRRFYEQYF. As DNA, the CDR3 is TGTGCCCCCAGTAGGCGGAGGTTCTACGAGCAGTACTTC.

CDR3 in DNA: TGTGCCAGCAGTCGACTAGCGGTGAGCTCCTACGAGCAGTACTTC. It yields the protein CASSRLAVSSYEQYF. The chain couples TRBV27 to TRBJ2-7, with TRBD2 matching over 9 bases. V trimming: 5 bases; J trimming: 0 bases; junction bases outside the gene matches: 5. Germline V CDR1 and CDR2: MNHEY, SMNVEV (reference sequence). This CDR3 region has 15 residues.

This chain connects TRBV6-2 or TRBV6-3 to TRBJ1-2, with 9 bases lining up with TRBD1. The CDR3 is 13 residues long. With V trimmed by 8 bases and J by 5 bases, 6 bases remained unmatched. The germline CDR1 and CDR2 sequences are MNHEY and SVGEGT. CDR3 amino acids: CASGTGTEYGYTF. In DNA, the CDR3 is TGTGCCAGCGGGACAGGGACTGAGTATGGCTACACCTTC.

V and J are TRBV28 and TRBJ2-1; perhaps D is TRBD1 or TRBD2 (6 bases each). The germline V gene encodes CDR1 MDHEN and CDR2 SYDVKM. Trimming took off 8 bases at V and 9 bases at J, with 17 bases between the two ends. The CDR3 spans 13 residues. The CDR3 spells CASVGGIWGEQFF. The CDR3 DNA sequence: TGTGCCAGCGTAGGGGGGATATGGGGTGAGCAGTTCTTC.

The chain combines TRBV21-1 with TRBJ2-3; the D call of TRBD1 is as the table states it, not checked on the DNA. TRBV21-1 is a pseudogene locus. This CDR3 is built from 20 residues. This CDR3 reads CASSHPQRANYGGRPDTQYF. The CDR3 coding sequence is TGTGCCAGCAGCCATCCTCAGCGGGCGAACTATGGGGGTCGCCCAGATACGCAGTATTTT.

This clonotype has a handful of counts. The J gene is TRBJ1-1, the V gene TRBV21-1. TRBV21-1 is a pseudogene locus. The CDR3 is 15 residues long. In nucleotides, the CDR3 is TGTGCCAGCAGCGTTTTTCAGAAGGGGAACACTGAAGCTTTCTTT. Its protein is CASSVFQKGNTEAFF.

At least ten counts were recorded for this clonotype. The chain uses TRBV12-3 or TRBV12-4 and TRBJ1-5, with a possible D match to TRBD1 (5 bases). V lost 5 bases to trimming and J lost 4 bases, with 6 bases between them. The CDR3 is 12 residues long. The CDR3 nucleotides are TGTGCCAGCAGTGGGGGAAATCAGCCCCAGCATTTT. Translated, it gives CASSGGNQPQHF.

This clonotype was seen only a few times. The V call is TRBV12-3 or TRBV12-4, the J call TRBJ1-5; D uncertain. V was trimmed by 5 bases and J by 5 bases, leaving 7 bases between them. This CDR3 spans 12 amino acids. The CDR3 DNA follows: TGTGCCAGCAGTGGCTCGGATCAGCCCCAGCATTTT. Residues: CASSGSDQPQHF.

A few counts support this clonotype. The chain joins TRBV11-2 to TRBJ1-1; D call uncertain. The length of the CDR3 is 18 residues. The germline V and J ends were trimmed by 3 bases and 2 bases, with 22 bases remaining between them. Germline V gene lookup returns CDR1 SGHAT and CDR2 FQNNGV. The CDR3 sequence: CASSFPLGARHRNTEAFF. In nucleotides, the CDR3 is TGTGCCAGCAGCTTCCCCCTGGGTGCCCGGCACCGAAACACTGAAGCTTTCTTT.

The sample holds many counts of this clonotype. The rearrangement uses TRBV6-6 and TRBJ1-1, with D tentatively TRBD1 (5 bases). CDR1 is MNHNY and CDR2 is SVGAGI in the germline V gene (reference sequence). The CDR3 consists of 13 residues. V gave up 2 bases and J gave up 3 bases, with 7 bases separating them. The CDR3 nucleotides read TGTGCCAGCAGTTACGTAGGGGACACTGAAGCTTTCTTT. It encodes CASSYVGDTEAFF.

This clonotype occurred a few times. This rearrangement joins TRBV7-2 to TRBJ1-3; 7 bases line up with TRBD1. CDR3 length: 15 residues. CDR1 SGHTA and CDR2 FQGNSA come from the germline V gene. After removal of 4 bases from V and 9 bases from J, the junction contained 12 bases not matched to a gene. The CDR3 sequence is CASSSGQAPYSTIYF. The CDR3 coding sequence is TGTGCCAGCAGCTCCGGACAGGCTCCTTACAGCACCATATATTTT.

The CDR3 is CASSLAGEISNQPQHF. CDR3 nucleotides: TGTGCCAGCAGTTTAGCCGGAGAGATTAGCAATCAGCCCCAGCATTTT. The V and J genes are TRBV12-3 or TRBV12-4 and TRBJ1-5; unclear D gene. The CDR3 is 16 amino acids. V lost 0 bases, J lost 0 bases, and 9 bases lay in between.

This clonotype occurred a few times. The J gene is TRBJ2-1, the V gene TRBV20-1; 8 bases match TRBD2. V gave up 6 bases and J gave up 4 bases; unmatched junction bases: 5. Germline V gene data show CDR1 as DFQATT and CDR2 as SNEGSKA (reference sequence). The length of the CDR3 is 13 residues. CDR3: CSARREGYNEQFF. CDR3 DNA sequence: TGCAGTGCAAGACGGGAGGGGTACAATGAGCAGTTCTTC.

This clonotype was seen a handful of times. The J gene is TRBJ2-1, the V gene TRBV12-3 or TRBV12-4, with 12 bases that match TRBD1. This CDR3 contains 14 residues. V lost 5 bases to trimming and J lost 12 bases; unmatched junction nucleotides: 8. In nucleotides, the CDR3 is TGTGCCAGCAGTGGGGACAGGGGGCTTCAATTGCAGTTCTTC. Residues: CASSGDRGLQLQFF.

This clonotype was detected only a few times. J is TRBJ1-5 and V is TRBV6-1, with TRBD1 matching over 8 bases. This CDR3 contains 14 residues. The germline V gene encodes CDR1 MNHNS and CDR2 SASEGT. V shed 5 bases, J shed 5 bases, and the junction held 5 bases outside the gene matches. The DNA of the CDR3 is TGTGCCAGCAGTCCGGACAGGGAGGATCAGCCCCAGCATTTT. This encodes CASSPDREDQPQHF.

In this sample, this clonotype turned up a few times. The chain couples TRBV6-1 to TRBJ2-1; 16 bases are shared with TRBD2. CDR1 and CDR2 from the germline V gene are MNHNS and SASEGT. This CDR3 comprises 14 residues. V lost 6 bases and J lost 7; bases outside the gene matches: 0. CDR3 coding DNA: TGTGCCAGCAGGGGACTAGCGGGAGGGAATGAGCAGTTCTTC. It encodes CASRGLAGGNEQFF.